Presented here are 29 T cell receptor beta chains from one specimen sequenced in a study of blood T cell repertoires in COVID-19. This table comes from immunoSEQ multiplex PCR, and its TCRdb copy is limited to in-frame clones, with some not included. The sample carries around 470,000 clones, 89% recorded once. Source material: peripheral blood. The receptors come from a man between 18 and 35 years old with COVID-19, enrolled during active disease.

This chain connects TRBV5-1 to TRBJ2-4; D is possibly TRBD2 (5 bases). The V and J ends lost 0 bases and 5 bases respectively, with 18 bases between them. Germline CDR1 and CDR2: SGHRS and YFSETQ. The CDR3 has 17 residues. CDR3 region: CASSLGLPSGNENIQYF. CDR3 DNA: TGCGCCAGCAGCTTGGGGCTCCCCTCGGGAAACGAAAACATTCAGTACTTC.

The rearrangement uses TRBV5-1 and TRBJ1-1; maybe TRBD1 (6 bases). The germline V gene encodes CDR1 SGHRS and CDR2 YFSETQ. V lost 4 bases and J lost 3, with 19 bases in between. This CDR3 spans 16 amino acids. The CDR3 loop reads CASSVRPLGADTEAFF. The CDR3 DNA follows: TGCGCCAGCAGCGTCCGTCCATTGGGGGCGGACACTGAAGCTTTCTTT.

The CDR3 here is CASSGTSGANVLTF. The CDR3 coding sequence is TGCGCCAGCAGCGGTACCAGTGGGGCCAACGTCCTGACTTTC. The V gene is TRBV5-1, the J gene TRBJ2-6; D gene ambiguous. Germline CDR1 is SGHRS and CDR2 is YFSETQ. V lost 4 bases to trimming and J lost 3 bases, with 8 bases between them. This CDR3 is 14 amino acids long. The full variable domain, its missing parts supplied by reference TRBV5-1 and TRBJ2-6, is KAGVTQTPRYLIKTRGQQVTLSCSPISGHRSVSWYQQTPGQGLQFLFEYFSETQRNKGNFPGRFSGRQFSNSRSEMNVSTLELGDSALYLCASSGTSGANVLTFGAGSRLTVL.

The genes are TRBV28 and TRBJ2-7; 8 bases line up with TRBD2. V was pared by 9 bases and J by 1 base, with 8 bases of the junction left unmatched. Germline CDR1 is MDHEN and CDR2 is SYDVKM. The CDR3 has 14 residues. The DNA of the CDR3 is TGTGCCAGTACGGGGCCTAGCGGGTCCTACGAGCAGTACTTC. Its translation: CASTGPSGSYEQYF.

V usage is TRBV2 and J usage is TRBJ1-6, with 7 bases lining up with TRBD1. V lost 8 bases to trimming and J lost 7 bases; unmatched junction nucleotides: 8. Germline CDR1 reads SNHLY; CDR2 reads FYNNEI. The CDR3 loop spans 14 amino acids. The CDR3 DNA is TGTGCCAGCCAATGGGGACAGAGAAATTCACCCCTCCACTTT. Its translation is CASQWGQRNSPLHF.

This chain links TRBV19 with TRBJ2-3; TRBD1 agrees at 9 bases. CDR3 length equals 18 residues. The V and J ends lost 5 bases and 2 bases, in that order; junction bases with no gene match: 14. Germline V lookup: CDR1 LNHDA, CDR2 SQIVND (reference sequence). The CDR3 sequence: CASSVRDRASISTDTQYF. The CDR3 DNA follows: TGTGCCAGTAGTGTCCGGGACAGGGCCTCCATATCCACAGATACGCAGTATTTT.

The gene calls are TRBV7-3 and TRBJ2-1, with D possibly matching TRBD2 (6 bases). The germline V gene encodes CDR1 SGHTA and CDR2 FQGTGA. V lost 5 bases and J 8 bases, leaving 19 bases between the germline ends. The CDR3 consists of 15 residues. The CDR3 sequence: CASSRGIAVVDEQFF. The CDR3 DNA follows: TGTGCCAGCAGCCGGGGTATAGCGGTTGTGGATGAGCAGTTCTTC.

The chain joins TRBV2 to TRBJ2-1; no definite D call. V was pared by 5 bases and J by 9 bases, with 5 bases between. Germline V gene sequence: CDR1 SNHLY, CDR2 FYNNEI. This CDR3 has 10 residues. The DNA of the CDR3 is TGTGCCAGCAGTAGCGCTGAGCAGTTCTTC. Amino acid sequence: CASSSAEQFF.

The chain carries TRBV6-6 and TRBJ2-1, with 10 bases lining up with TRBD1. The CDR3 runs 15 residues. The germline gives CDR1 MNHNY, CDR2 SVGAGI (reference sequence). V was pared by 6 bases and J by 4 bases, with 6 bases of the junction left unmatched. In DNA form, the CDR3 reads TGTGCCAGCAGGGGGGACAGGGGCGAATACAATGAGCAGTTCTTC. It encodes CASRGDRGEYNEQFF.

This clone was seen more than once but under ten times. The chain carries TRBV28 and TRBJ1-3, with D tentatively TRBD1 (6 bases). With 2 bases removed from V and 0 bases from J, the gap between germline ends came to 17 bases. CDR1 is MDHEN, CDR2 SYDVKM, per germline. The CDR3 runs 18 residues. This CDR3 is CASSLLLQGTYSGNTIYF. The CDR3, as DNA: TGTGCCAGCAGTTTACTCCTCCAGGGGACCTACTCTGGAAACACCATATATTTT.

The CDR3 DNA sequence: TGTGCCAGCTCACCAAGGGCAGGGATGTACAATGAGCAGTTCTTC. Protein sequence: CASSPRAGMYNEQFF. This chain joins TRBV18 and TRBJ2-1, with a possible D match to TRBD1 (5 bases). The germline V gene encodes CDR1 KGHSH and CDR2 LQKENI. The V end was cut by 2 bases, the J end by 4 bases, with 12 bases between. CDR3 size: 15 residues.

V and J are TRBV7-9 and TRBJ2-7, with D perhaps matching TRBD2 (6 bases). V lost 6 bases, J lost 5 bases, and 17 bases lay in between. The germline CDR1 and CDR2 sequences are SEHNR and FQNEAQ (reference sequence). The CDR3 loop spans 14 amino acids. The chain's CDR3 is CASSPEAGWDEQYF. In DNA, the CDR3 is TGTGCCAGCAGTCCCGAGGCGGGATGGGACGAGCAGTACTTC.

The chain couples TRBV24-1 to TRBJ2-5; D is possibly TRBD1 (6 bases). The V end was cut by 0 bases, the J end by 5 bases, with 18 bases between. There are 17 residues in the CDR3. Germline V gives CDR1 KGHDR, CDR2 SFDVKD. The CDR3 loop is CATSDLQQVTGGETQYF. The CDR3, as DNA: TGTGCCACCAGTGATTTGCAACAGGTGACAGGCGGGGAGACCCAGTACTTC.

This chain links TRBV5-3 with TRBJ2-6, with a possible D match to TRBD1 (5 bases). TRBV5-3 carries the ORF label, with uncertain function. V was shortened by 4 bases and J by 0 bases, with 14 bases between the two germline ends. CDR3 length equals 17 residues. The CDR3 DNA is TGTGCCAGAAGCCCTGACAGCCGGCACTCTGGGGCCAACGTCCTGACTTTC. Translated, it gives CARSPDSRHSGANVLTF.

The table lists this clone with a few counts. CDR3 nucleotides: TGTGCCAGCAGCGTAGTACAGACCTCCTACAATGAGCAGTTCTTC. Its protein is CASSVVQTSYNEQFF. The chain has TRBV9 and TRBJ2-1; D is undetermined. Trimming stripped 0 bases from V and 0 bases from J, with 7 bases between. Germline V gives CDR1 SGDLS, CDR2 YYNGEE. The CDR3 is 15 amino acids.

CDR3 sequence: CATMATPGQGRVTGELFF. Written as DNA, the CDR3 is TGTGCCACTATGGCGACTCCGGGACAGGGGCGGGTCACCGGGGAGCTGTTTTTT. The chain recombines TRBV19 with TRBJ2-2; TRBD1 matches 10 bases. The CDR3 runs 18 residues. CDR1 and CDR2 from the germline V gene are LNHDA and SQIVND (reference sequence). V lost 10 bases to trimming and J lost 4 bases; unmatched junction nucleotides: 18.

This chain uses TRBV6-5 with TRBJ1-6; TRBD1 aligns across 11 bases. There are 14 residues in the CDR3. V lost 11 bases to trimming and J lost 11 bases; unmatched junction nucleotides: 11. Germline V lookup: CDR1 MNHEY, CDR2 SVGAGI. CDR3 residues: CAARTGGSSAPLHF. CDR3 nucleotide sequence: TGTGCCGCCCGGACAGGGGGCAGCTCGGCACCCCTCCACTTT.

Only one count was recorded for this clone. The gene calls are TRBV5-4 and TRBJ1-1; 8 nucleotides align to TRBD1. Germline CDR1 SGHNT, CDR2 YYREEE (reference sequence). The CDR3 has 16 amino acids. The trim removed 4 bases at V and 5 bases at J, leaving 13 bases unmatched. For the CDR3, the DNA is TGTGCCAGCAGCCGCGGACAGGGAGGCTTGGAGACTGAAGCTTTCTTT. It translates to CASSRGQGGLETEAFF. The full variable domain, completed using reference TRBV5-4 and TRBJ1-1, is ETGVTQSPTHLIKTRGQQVTLRCSSQSGHNTVSWYQQALGQGPQFIFQYYREEENGRGNFPPRFSGLQFPNYSSELNVNALELDDSALYLCASSRGQGGLETEAFFGQGTRLTVV.

Only a few counts were recorded for this clone. The CDR3 DNA reads as TGTGCCAGCGTGTCCCCCGAGGGCACCATATATTTT. Protein product: CASVSPEGTIYF. The chain is built from TRBV7-9 and TRBJ1-3, with D unclear. This CDR3 has 12 residues. V lost 8 bases to trimming and J lost 9 bases, with 14 bases between them. Germline CDR1 reads SEHNR; CDR2 reads FQNEAQ (reference sequence).

This sequence joins TRBV6-5 and TRBJ2-7; tentatively, D is TRBD1 (5 bases). V lost 8 bases to trimming and J lost 2 bases, with 13 bases between them. This CDR3 region has 13 residues. CDR1 is MNHEY, CDR2 SVGAGI, per germline. This CDR3 is CASANRLAYEQYF. CDR3 DNA sequence: TGTGCCAGCGCAAACAGGTTAGCCTACGAGCAGTACTTC.

The chain links TRBV9 to TRBJ1-1; D is perhaps TRBD1 (6 bases). The V gene lost 3 bases and the J gene lost 0 bases, with 9 bases spanning the gap. The CDR3 spans 14 residues. Germline V lookup: CDR1 SGDLS, CDR2 YYNGEE. CDR3 bases: TGTGCCAGCAGCGAAACAGGGATGAACACTGAAGCTTTCTTT. It encodes CASSETGMNTEAFF. Full variable domain (rest looked up from reference TRBV9 and TRBJ1-1): DSGVTQTPKHLITATGQRVTLRCSPRSGDLSVYWYQQSLDQGLQFLIQYYNGEERAKGNILERFSAQQFPDLHSELNLSSLELGDSALYFCASSETGMNTEAFFGQGTRLTVV.

This clone was seen a single time. This chain links TRBV11-3 with TRBJ2-5; TRBD2 aligns across 12 bases. The CDR3 runs to 18 residues. The V and J ends lost 5 bases and 5 bases, in that order; junction bases with no gene match: 15. Per the germline V gene, CDR1 is SGHNT and CDR2 is YENEEA. The CDR3 is CASSPAKASGRALETQYF. As DNA, the CDR3 is TGTGCCAGCAGCCCCGCAAAGGCTAGCGGGAGGGCCTTGGAGACCCAGTACTTC.

The J gene is TRBJ1-3, the V gene TRBV10-1; unclear D gene. V dropped 6 bases and J dropped 0 bases, with 12 bases sitting between them. Germline CDR1 and CDR2: WNHNN and SYGVQD (reference sequence). The CDR3 is made up of 15 amino acids. CDR3: CASSGGRPSGNTIYF. The CDR3 DNA is TGCGCCAGCAGCGGCGGGCGGCCCTCTGGAAACACCATATATTTT.

The chain is built from TRBV3-1 (or the pseudogene TRBV3-2) and TRBJ1-2; maybe TRBD1 (6 bases). Germline-derived CDR1 and CDR2 are LGHDT and YNNKEL (reference sequence). The V and J ends lost 4 bases and 4 bases respectively, with 13 bases between them. The CDR3 contains 14 residues. CDR3 in DNA: TGTGCCAGCAGCCCCTGGACAGCTATCTATGGCTACACCTTC. Its protein is CASSPWTAIYGYTF.

This clone is a singleton in its sample. This chain connects TRBV14 to TRBJ2-1; 7 bases align to TRBD1. Germline values: CDR1 SGHDN, CDR2 FVKESK. CDR3 size: 15 residues. Losses at the gene ends were 4 bases for V and 7 bases for J; bases not matched to a gene: 10. CDR3 in DNA: TGTGCCAGCAGCCCCTTAGACAGGGTTGATAATGAGCAGTTCTTC. Translating it yields CASSPLDRVDNEQFF.

The chain employs TRBV6-4 and TRBJ1-6, with 10 bases fitting TRBD1. Germline assignment: CDR1 MRHNA and CDR2 SNTAGT. V gave up 6 bases and J gave up 4 bases; unmatched junction bases: 3. This CDR3 is built from 15 residues. This CDR3 reads CASSPDRGYNSPLHF. DNA for the CDR3: TGTGCCAGCAGCCCGGACAGGGGGTATAATTCACCCCTCCACTTT.

V and J are TRBV2 and TRBJ1-4; perhaps TRBD1 as D (5 bases). The CDR3 is 13 amino acids. Germline CDR1 and CDR2: SNHLY and FYNNEI. The V and J ends lost 6 bases and 8 bases respectively, with 13 bases between them. The CDR3 bases are TGTGCCAGCAGAACCAGGGTGGGAGAAAAACTGTTTTTT. This translates into CASRTRVGEKLFF.

This chain's CDR3 is CASSRGRENNEQFF. CDR3 bases: TGTGCCAGCTCACGGGGGCGGGAGAACAATGAGCAGTTCTTC. J is TRBJ2-1 and V is TRBV18; TRBD2 is a possible D gene (7 bases). Trimming took 4 bases from V and 5 from J, leaving 12 bases between them. Germline CDR1 reads KGHSH; CDR2 reads LQKENI. This CDR3 has 14 amino acids.

V gene TRBV11-3 combines with J gene TRBJ2-7, with 9 bases that match TRBD2. V lost 5 bases to trimming and J lost 2 bases; unmatched junction nucleotides: 7. The CDR3 has 15 residues. The germline V gene has CDR1 SGHNT and CDR2 YENEEA. CDR3 residues: CASSQGTSRTYEQYF. The DNA for the CDR3 is TGTGCCAGCAGCCAAGGGACTAGCAGAACCTACGAGCAGTACTTC.